This T cell receptor beta chain was recorded in a study of T cells in Graves' hyperthyroidism and ophthalmopathy. General study findings and limits: Ophthalmopathy got predicted by the model a median around 6.6 months before its onset.

It was RNA transcripts that yielded the amplified TCR beta CDR3 regions. During a first-round RT-PCR of the TCR CDR3, the HTBI primer set was used. TCRdb re-analysed the multiplex PCR reads in MiXCR, keeping a single row per CDR3 protein. This sample has hundreds of thousands of distinct CDR3 sequences, with 40% to 55% found just once. Absent ophthalmopathy progression within 18 months defined stable Graves' hyperthyroidism. Patients aged 18 to 65 had newly diagnosed hyperthyroidism of under 2 months' duration. The V gene's germline CDR1 is SGHTA and CDR2 FQGTGA. This CDR3 region has 14 residues. Trimming removed 2 bases at V and 7 bases at J, with 14 bases between. Many counts were recorded for this clonotype. The antigen remains unidentified.

Material: peripheral blood or thyroid tissue (not recorded which). The chain joins TRBV7-3 to TRBJ1-2, with D possibly matching TRBD1 (6 bases). The clonotype comes from a woman younger than 30 with Graves' hyperthyroidism. The CDR3 coding sequence is TGTGCCAGCAGCTTAGGTTCAGGGGCTGGTGGCTACACCTTC. This sequence encodes CASSLGSGAGGYTF.